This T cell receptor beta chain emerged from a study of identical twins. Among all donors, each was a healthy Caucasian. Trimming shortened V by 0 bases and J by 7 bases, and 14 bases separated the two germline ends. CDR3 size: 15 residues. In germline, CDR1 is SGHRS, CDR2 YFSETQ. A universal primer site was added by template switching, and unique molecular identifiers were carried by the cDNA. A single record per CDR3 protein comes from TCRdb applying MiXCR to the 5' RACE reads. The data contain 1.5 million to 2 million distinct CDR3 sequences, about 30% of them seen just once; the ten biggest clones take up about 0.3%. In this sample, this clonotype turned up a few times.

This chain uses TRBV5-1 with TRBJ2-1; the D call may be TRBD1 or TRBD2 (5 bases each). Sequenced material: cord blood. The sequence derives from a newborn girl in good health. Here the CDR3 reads CASSLDRPSGNEQFF. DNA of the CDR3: TGCGCCAGCAGCTTGGACAGGCCCTCGGGGAATGAGCAGTTCTTC.